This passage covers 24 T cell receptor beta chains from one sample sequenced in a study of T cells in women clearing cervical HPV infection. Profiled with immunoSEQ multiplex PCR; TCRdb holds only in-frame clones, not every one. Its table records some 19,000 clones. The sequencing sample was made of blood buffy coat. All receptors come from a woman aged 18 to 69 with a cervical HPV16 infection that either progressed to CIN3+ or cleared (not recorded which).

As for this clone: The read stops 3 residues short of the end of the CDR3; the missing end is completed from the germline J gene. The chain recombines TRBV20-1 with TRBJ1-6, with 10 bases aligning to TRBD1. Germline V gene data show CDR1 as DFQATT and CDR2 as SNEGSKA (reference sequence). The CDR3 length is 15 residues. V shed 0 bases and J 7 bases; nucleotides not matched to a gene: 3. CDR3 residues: CSARDQGQGNSPLHF. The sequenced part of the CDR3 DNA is TGCAGTGCTAGAGATCAGGGACAGGGGAATTCACCC.

The CDR3 reads CASSLLGQAGYGYTF. CDR3 bases read: TGTGCCAGCAGCTTGCTAGGACAGGCGGGCTATGGC. The genes are TRBV5-6 and TRBJ1-2; 7 nucleotides align to TRBD1. The CDR3 end is not reached by the read, which stops 3 residues before it; the germline J gene fills it in. Germline trimming cut 1 base from V and 4 bases from J; bases unmatched to any gene: 7. Per germline, CDR1 SGHDT and CDR2 YYEEEE. This CDR3 has 15 amino acids.

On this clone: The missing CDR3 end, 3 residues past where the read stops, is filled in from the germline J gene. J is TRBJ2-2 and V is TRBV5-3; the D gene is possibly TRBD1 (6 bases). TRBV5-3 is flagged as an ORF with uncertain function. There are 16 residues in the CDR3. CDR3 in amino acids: CARSSKKPGDGEKLFF. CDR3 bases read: TGTGCCAGAAGCTCAAAAAAACCAGGGGATGGCGAAAAG.

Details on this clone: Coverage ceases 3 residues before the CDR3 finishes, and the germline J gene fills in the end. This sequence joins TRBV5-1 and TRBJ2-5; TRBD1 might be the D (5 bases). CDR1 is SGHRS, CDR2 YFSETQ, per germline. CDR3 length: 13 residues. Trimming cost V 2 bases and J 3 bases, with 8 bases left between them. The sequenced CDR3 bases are TGCGCCAGCAGCTTTGACAGAGAAGAGACC. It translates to CASSFDREET. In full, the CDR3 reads CASSFDREETQYF.

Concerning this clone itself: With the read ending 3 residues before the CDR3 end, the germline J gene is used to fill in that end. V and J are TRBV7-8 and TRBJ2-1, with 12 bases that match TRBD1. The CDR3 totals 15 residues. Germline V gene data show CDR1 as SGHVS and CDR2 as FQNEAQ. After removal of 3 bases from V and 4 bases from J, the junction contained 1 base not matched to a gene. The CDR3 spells CASSLGQGAYNEQFF. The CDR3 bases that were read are TGTGCCAGCAGCTTGGGACAGGGGGCTTACAATGAG.

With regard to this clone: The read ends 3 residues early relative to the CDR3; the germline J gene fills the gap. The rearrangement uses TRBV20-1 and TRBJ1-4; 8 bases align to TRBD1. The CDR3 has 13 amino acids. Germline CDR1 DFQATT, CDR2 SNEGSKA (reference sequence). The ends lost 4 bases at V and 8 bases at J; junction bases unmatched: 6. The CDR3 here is CSANRQGREKLFF. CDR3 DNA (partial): TGCAGTGCTAATAGACAGGGGAGGGAAAAA.

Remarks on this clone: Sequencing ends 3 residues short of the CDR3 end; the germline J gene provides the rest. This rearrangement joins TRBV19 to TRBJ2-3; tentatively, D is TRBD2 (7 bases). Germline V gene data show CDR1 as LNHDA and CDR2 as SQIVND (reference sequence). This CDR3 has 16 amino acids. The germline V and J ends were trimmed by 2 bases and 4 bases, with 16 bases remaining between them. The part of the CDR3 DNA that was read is TGTGCCAGTAGTATAACGCCGGGGGGCGGGTCAGATACG. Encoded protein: CASSITPGGGSDT. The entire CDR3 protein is CASSITPGGGSDTQYF.

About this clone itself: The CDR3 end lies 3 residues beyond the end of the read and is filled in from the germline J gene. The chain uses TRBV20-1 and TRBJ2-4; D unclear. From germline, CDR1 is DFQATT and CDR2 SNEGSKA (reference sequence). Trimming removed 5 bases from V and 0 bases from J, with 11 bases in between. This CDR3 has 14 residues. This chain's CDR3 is CSAPYGGAKNIQYF. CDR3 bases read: TGCAGTGCTCCATACGGCGGAGCCAAAAACATT.

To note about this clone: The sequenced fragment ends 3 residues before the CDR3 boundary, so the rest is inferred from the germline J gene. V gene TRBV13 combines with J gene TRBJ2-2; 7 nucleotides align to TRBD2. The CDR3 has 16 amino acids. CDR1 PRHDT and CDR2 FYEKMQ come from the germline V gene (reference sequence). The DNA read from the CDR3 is TGTGCCAGCAGCTTAAGGGGAGGAGGGACTAATGAAAAG. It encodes CASSLRGGGTNEK. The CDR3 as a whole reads CASSLRGGGTNEKLFF.

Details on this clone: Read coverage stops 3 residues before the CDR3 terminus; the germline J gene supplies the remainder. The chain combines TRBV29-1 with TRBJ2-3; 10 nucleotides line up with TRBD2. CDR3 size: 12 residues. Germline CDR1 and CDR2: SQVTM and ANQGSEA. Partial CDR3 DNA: TGCAGCGTTCAAAGCGGGGGGGAGACG. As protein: CSVQSGGET. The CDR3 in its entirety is CSVQSGGETQYF.

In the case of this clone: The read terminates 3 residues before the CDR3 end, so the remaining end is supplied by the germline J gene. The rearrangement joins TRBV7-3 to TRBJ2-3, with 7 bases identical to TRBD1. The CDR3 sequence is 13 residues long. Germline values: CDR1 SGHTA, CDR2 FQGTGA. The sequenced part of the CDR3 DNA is TGTGCCAGCAGCTCCAGGGGGTTGGGGACG. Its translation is CASSSRGLGT. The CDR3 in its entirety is CASSSRGLGTQYF.

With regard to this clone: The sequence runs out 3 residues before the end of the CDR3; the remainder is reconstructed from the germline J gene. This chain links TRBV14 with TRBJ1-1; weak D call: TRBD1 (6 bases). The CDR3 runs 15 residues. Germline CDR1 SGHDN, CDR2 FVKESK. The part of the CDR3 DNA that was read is TGTGCCAGCAGCCGCATAGGAGGGGGTTTCGCTAGA. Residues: CASSRIGGGFAR. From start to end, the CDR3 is CASSRIGGGFARAFF.

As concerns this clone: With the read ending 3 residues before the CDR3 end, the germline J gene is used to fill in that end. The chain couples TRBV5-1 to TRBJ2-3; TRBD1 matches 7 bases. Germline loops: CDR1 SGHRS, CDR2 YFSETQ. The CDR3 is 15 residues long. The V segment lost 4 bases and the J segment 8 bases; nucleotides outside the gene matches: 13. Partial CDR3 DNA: TGCGCCAGCAGCCTAGGACAGGAGTTGGGGGTTACG. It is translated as CASSLGQELGVT. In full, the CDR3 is CASSLGQELGVTQYF.

Incomplete CDR3 DNA: TGTGCCATCAGGGCAGGGGCCGAG. The encoded protein is CAIRAGAE. In full, the CDR3 is CAIRAGAEQYF. The chain is built from TRBV10-3 and TRBJ2-7; D perhaps matches TRBD1 (6 bases). The read finishes 3 residues shy of the CDR3 end, and the germline J gene is used to complete it. In germline, CDR1 is ENHRY, CDR2 SYGVKD. V was shortened by 6 bases and J by 6 bases, with 9 bases between the two germline ends. The CDR3 spans 11 residues.

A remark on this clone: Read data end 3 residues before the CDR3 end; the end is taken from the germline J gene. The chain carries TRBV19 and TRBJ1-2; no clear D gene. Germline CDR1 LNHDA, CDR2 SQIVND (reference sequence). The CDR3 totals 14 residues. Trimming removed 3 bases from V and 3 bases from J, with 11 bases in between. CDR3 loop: CASSMAARDYGYTF. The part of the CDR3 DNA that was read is TGTGCCAGTAGTATGGCGGCCAGAGACTATGGC.

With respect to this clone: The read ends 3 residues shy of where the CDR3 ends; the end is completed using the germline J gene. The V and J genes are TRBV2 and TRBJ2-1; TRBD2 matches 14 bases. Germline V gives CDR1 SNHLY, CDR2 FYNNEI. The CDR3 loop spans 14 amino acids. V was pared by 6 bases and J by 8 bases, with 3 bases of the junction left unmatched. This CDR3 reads CASSPGLAGDEQFF. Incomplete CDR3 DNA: TGTGCCAGCAGCCCGGGACTAGCGGGGGATGAG.

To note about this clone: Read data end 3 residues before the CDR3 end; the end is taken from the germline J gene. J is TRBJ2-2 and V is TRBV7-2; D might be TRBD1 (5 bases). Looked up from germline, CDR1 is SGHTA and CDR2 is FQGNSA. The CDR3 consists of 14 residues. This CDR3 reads CASSSRQGSEKLFF. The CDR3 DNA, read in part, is TGTGCCAGCAGCTCCCGTCAGGGAAGTGAAAAG.

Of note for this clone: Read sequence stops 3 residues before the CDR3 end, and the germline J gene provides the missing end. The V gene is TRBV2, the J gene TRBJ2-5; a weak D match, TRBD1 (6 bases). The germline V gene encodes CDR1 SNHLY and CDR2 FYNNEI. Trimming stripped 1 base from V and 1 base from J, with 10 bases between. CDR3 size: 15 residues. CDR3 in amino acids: CASSEDGQPQETQYF. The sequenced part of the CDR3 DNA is TGTGCCAGCAGTGAAGACGGACAGCCCCAAGAGACC.

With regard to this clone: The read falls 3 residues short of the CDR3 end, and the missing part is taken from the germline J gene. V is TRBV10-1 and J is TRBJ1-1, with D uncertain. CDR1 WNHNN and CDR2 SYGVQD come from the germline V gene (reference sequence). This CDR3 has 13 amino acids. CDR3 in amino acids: CASSESRLSEAFF. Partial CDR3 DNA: TGCGCCAGCAGTGAGTCCAGGCTATCAGAA.

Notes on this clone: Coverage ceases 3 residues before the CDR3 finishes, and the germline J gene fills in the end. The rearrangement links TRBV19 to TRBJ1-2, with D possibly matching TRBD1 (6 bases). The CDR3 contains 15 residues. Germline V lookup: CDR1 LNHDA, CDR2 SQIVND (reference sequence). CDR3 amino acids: CASSPLVGGLYDYTF. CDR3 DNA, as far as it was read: TGTGCCAGTAGTCCGTTGGTGGGGGGGCTCTACGAC.

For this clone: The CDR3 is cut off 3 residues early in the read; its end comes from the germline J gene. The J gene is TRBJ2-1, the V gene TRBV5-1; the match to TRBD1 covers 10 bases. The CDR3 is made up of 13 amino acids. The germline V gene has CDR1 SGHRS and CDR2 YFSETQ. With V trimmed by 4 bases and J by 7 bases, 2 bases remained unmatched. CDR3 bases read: TGCGCCAGCAGCCGACAGGGGGCAAATGAG. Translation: CASSRQGANE. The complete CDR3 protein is CASSRQGANEQFF.

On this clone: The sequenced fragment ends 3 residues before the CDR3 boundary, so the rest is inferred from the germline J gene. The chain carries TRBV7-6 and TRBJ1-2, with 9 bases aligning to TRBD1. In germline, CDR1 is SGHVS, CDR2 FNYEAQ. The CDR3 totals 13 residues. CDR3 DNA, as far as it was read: TGTGCCAGCCTGGGACAGGGAGTAGATACC. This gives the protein CASLGQGVDT. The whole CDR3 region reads CASLGQGVDTYTF. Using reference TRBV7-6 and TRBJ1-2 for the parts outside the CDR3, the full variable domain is GAGVSQSPRYKVTKRGQDVALRCDPISGHVSLYWYRQALGQGPEFLTYFNYEAQQDKSGLPNDRFSAERPEGSISTLTIQRTEQRDSAMYRCASLGQGVDTYTFGSGTRLTVV.

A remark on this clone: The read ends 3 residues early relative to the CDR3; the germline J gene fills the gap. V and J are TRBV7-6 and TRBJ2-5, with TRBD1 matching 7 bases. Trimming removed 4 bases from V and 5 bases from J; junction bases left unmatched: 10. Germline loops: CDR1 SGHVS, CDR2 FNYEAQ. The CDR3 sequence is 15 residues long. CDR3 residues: CASSYTKTGWETQYF. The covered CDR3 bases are TGTGCCAGCAGCTACACCAAGACAGGGTGGGAGACC.

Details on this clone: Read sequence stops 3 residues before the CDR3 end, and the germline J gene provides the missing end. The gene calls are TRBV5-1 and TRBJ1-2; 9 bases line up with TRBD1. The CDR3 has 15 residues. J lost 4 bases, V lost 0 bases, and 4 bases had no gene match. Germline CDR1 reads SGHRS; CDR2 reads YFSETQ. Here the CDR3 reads CASSLGGTGTYGYTF. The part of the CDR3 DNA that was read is TGCGCCAGCAGCTTGGGAGGGACAGGGACCTATGGC.